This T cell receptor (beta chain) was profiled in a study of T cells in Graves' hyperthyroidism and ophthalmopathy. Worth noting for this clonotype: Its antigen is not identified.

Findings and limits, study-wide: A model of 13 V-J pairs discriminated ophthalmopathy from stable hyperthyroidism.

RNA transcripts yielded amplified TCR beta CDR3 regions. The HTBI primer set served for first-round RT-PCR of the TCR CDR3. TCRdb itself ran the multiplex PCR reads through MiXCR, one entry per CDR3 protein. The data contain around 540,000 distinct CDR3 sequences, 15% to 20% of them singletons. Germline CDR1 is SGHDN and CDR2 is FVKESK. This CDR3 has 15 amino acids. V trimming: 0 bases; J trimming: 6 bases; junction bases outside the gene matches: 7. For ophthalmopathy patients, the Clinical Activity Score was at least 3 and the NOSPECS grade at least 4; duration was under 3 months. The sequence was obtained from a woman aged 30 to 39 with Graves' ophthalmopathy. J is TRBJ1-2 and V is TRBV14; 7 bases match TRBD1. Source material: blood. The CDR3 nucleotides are TGTGCCAGCAGCCAAGATCGCAGGGGGGAGGATGGCTACACCTTC. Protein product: CASSQDRRGEDGYTF. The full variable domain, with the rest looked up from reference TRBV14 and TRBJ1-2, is EAGVTQFPSHSVIEKGQTVTLRCDPISGHDNLYWYRRVMGKEIKFLLHFVKESKQDESGMPNNRFLAERTGGTYSTLKVQPAELEDSGVYFCASSQDRRGEDGYTFGSGTRLTVV.